The clone carrying this T cell receptor (beta chain) has just a few counts. Its target is unknown. The record originates from a study of naive and memory T cell subsets. A UMI-containing oligonucleotide was joined by 3' ligation to the TCR cDNA template. Input was roughly 1 to 1000 ng of DNase-treated total RNA without cell sorting. Germline V gene data show CDR1 as DFQATT and CDR2 as SNEGSKA (reference sequence). V was trimmed by 3 bases and J by 5 bases, leaving 10 bases between them. The CDR3 runs 12 residues. Four PCR rounds used nested alpha and beta constant region primers plus the SP2 primer. For blood and skin samples, reverse transcription used TCR alpha and beta constant primers. TCRdb itself ran the 5' RACE reads through MiXCR, one entry per CDR3 protein. The sample includes over 45,000 distinct CDR3 sequences, 6% to 8.5% of them seen just once. General study points: Potentially, T cell activation and differentiation skew this RNA-based measurement.

The chain employs TRBV20-1 and TRBJ2-5; D ambiguous. This clonotype was obtained from a female donor in good health. The CDR3 sequence: CSASDRVETQYF. CDR3 coding DNA: TGCAGTGCTAGTGACCGGGTTGAGACCCAGTACTTC.